Sequencing of this TCR beta chain was carried out in a study of blood T cell repertoires in COVID-19. Turning to the study itself: COVID-19 samples from acute and convalescent phases originated in the United States, Italy and Spain.

Patients in Seattle were enrolled during active infection, then followed longitudinally. Using immunoSEQ multiplex PCR, the repertoire was profiled, and TCRdb retains in-frame clones only, with some absent. The table records 180,000 or so clones, less than 90% of them present only once. The V gene lost 7 bases and the J gene lost 7 bases, with 17 bases spanning the gap. This CDR3 has 15 amino acids. CDR1 KGHSH and CDR2 LQKENI come from the germline V gene. The material sequenced was peripheral blood. The rearrangement links TRBV18 to TRBJ1-6; tentative D call: TRBD1 (6 bases). This receptor was taken from a woman aged 55-70 years with COVID-19, enrolled during active disease. This CDR3 reads CASLTSGHRNSPLHF. Here the CDR3 DNA reads TGTGCCAGCTTAACGTCGGGACACAGAAATTCACCCCTCCACTTT.